These 15 T cell receptor beta chains were sequenced from one sample in a study of response to subunit inactivated influenza vaccine. MiXCR, applied by TCRdb to the RT-PCR reads, yields one record per CDR3 protein. The data show some 500,000 distinct CDR3 sequences, roughly 23% seen once. The source material was CD4+ T cells sorted from PBMCs, sampled 5 days after vaccination. The receptors here all came from a man in his fifties or sixties who received an inactivated influenza vaccine.

The V gene is TRBV20-1, the J gene TRBJ2-3, with D maybe TRBD2 (6 bases). Looked up from germline, CDR1 is DFQATT and CDR2 is SNEGSKA (reference sequence). CDR3 length equals 13 residues. Trimming removed 5 bases from V and 6 bases from J, with 15 bases in between. For the CDR3, the DNA is TGCAGTGCTGGAGGGCTAGTAGTCGATACGCAGTATTTT. It specifies CSAGGLVVDTQYF.

The table lists this clonotype with a few counts. The chain links TRBV10-3 to TRBJ1-4; D remains unclear. The CDR3 is 13 amino acids. The ends were cut back, 7 bases at V and 4 bases at J, with 10 bases in the middle. In germline, CDR1 is ENHRY, CDR2 SYGVKD. This CDR3 reads CAITPGGNEKLFF. CDR3 nucleotides: TGTGCCATCACTCCGGGAGGTAATGAAAAACTGTTTTTT.

The chain uses TRBV5-1 and TRBJ2-3; D possibly corresponds to TRBD2 (5 bases). The V and J ends lost 3 bases and 2 bases respectively, with 7 bases between them. This CDR3 has 13 residues. CDR1 is SGHRS and CDR2 is YFSETQ in the germline V gene. CDR3 sequence (DNA): TGCGCCAGCAGCTCGGGAACCACAGATACGCAGTATTTT. It yields the protein CASSSGTTDTQYF.

The CDR3 DNA is TGCAGTGCTAGAGTTTCAACCTCCACGCAGTATTTT. It codes for CSARVSTSTQYF. The chain employs TRBV20-1 and TRBJ2-3, with D hard to call. The germline gives CDR1 DFQATT, CDR2 SNEGSKA (reference sequence). The V end lost 1 base, the J end lost 9 bases, and 11 bases lay between the germline ends. The CDR3 length is 12 residues.

The genes are TRBV12-3 or TRBV12-4 and TRBJ2-7; 9 bases are shared with TRBD1. V gave up 5 bases and J gave up 2 bases; unmatched junction bases: 7. The CDR3 extends over 15 amino acids. CDR3 sequence: CASSKGQGRTYEQYF. CDR3 DNA: TGTGCCAGCAGTAAGGGACAGGGTAGAACCTACGAGCAGTACTTC.

This clonotype turned up a few times. The chain joins TRBV9 to TRBJ1-2, with TRBD1 as a possible D gene (5 bases). The CDR3 length is 15 residues. The V gene's germline CDR1 is SGDLS and CDR2 YYNGEE. The V end was cut by 0 bases, the J end by 4 bases, with 13 bases between. CDR3 amino acids: CASSVVDLRGYGYTF. The CDR3 DNA is TGTGCCAGCAGCGTAGTAGACTTGAGGGGCTATGGCTACACCTTC.

In its sample, this clonotype was seen a few times. The chain employs TRBV7-9 and TRBJ1-5; D gene unclear. The ends were cut back, 8 bases at V and 0 bases at J, with 14 bases in the middle. Germline V gene sequence: CDR1 SEHNR, CDR2 FQNEAQ (reference sequence). The CDR3 consists of 15 residues. The CDR3 protein is CASGHSKYSNQPQHF. CDR3 in DNA: TGTGCCAGCGGCCACTCCAAATATAGCAATCAGCCCCAGCATTTT. Full variable domain (remainder filled in from reference TRBV7-9 and TRBJ1-5): DTGVSQNPRHKITKRGQNVTFRCDPISEHNRLYWYRQTLGQGPEFLTYFQNEAQLEKSRLLSDRFSAERPKGSFSTLEIQRTEQGDSAMYLCASGHSKYSNQPQHFGDGTRLSIL.

The chain couples TRBV7-2 to TRBJ2-7; maybe TRBD2 (5 bases). In germline, CDR1 is SGHTA, CDR2 FQGNSA. The CDR3 sequence is 13 residues long. With 2 bases removed from V and 7 bases from J, the gap between germline ends came to 12 bases. CDR3 DNA: TGTGCCAGCAGCTTAAACCTCCCGGGAGAGCAGTACTTC. This gives the protein CASSLNLPGEQYF.

V is TRBV11-1 and J is TRBJ1-1; 7 positions match TRBD1. The CDR3 is 19 amino acids. The germline V gene has CDR1 SGHAT and CDR2 FQDESV (reference sequence). The J segment lost 0 bases and the V segment lost 5 bases, leaving 18 bases of the junction unmatched. CDR3 DNA sequence: TGTGCCAGCAGCCAGCGACAGGGCGGCCGGGTAATCATGAACACTGAAGCTTTCTTT. Protein sequence: CASSQRQGGRVIMNTEAFF. Full variable domain (missing parts from reference TRBV11-1 and TRBJ1-1): EAEVAQSPRYKITEKSQAVAFWCDPISGHATLYWYRQILGQGPELLVQFQDESVVDDSQLPKDRFSAERLKGVDSTLKIQPAELGDSAMYLCASSQRQGGRVIMNTEAFFGQGTRLTVV.

This clonotype was observed a few times. The chain joins TRBV7-9 to TRBJ2-7; D is possibly TRBD2 (6 bases). This CDR3 has 13 residues. V lost 5 bases to trimming and J lost 0 bases, with 8 bases between them. Germline CDR1 and CDR2: SEHNR and FQNEAQ (reference sequence). The CDR3 reads CASSRTTSYEQYF. The DNA for the CDR3 is TGTGCCAGCAGCAGGACTACCTCCTACGAGCAGTACTTC.

The rearrangement links TRBV6-1 to TRBJ1-2; 11 bases fit TRBD1. V lost 6 bases, J lost 2 bases, and 2 bases stayed unmatched. Per the germline V gene, CDR1 is MNHNS and CDR2 is SASEGT. CDR3 length: 14 amino acids. CDR3 residues: CASSRDRGNYGYTF. DNA of the CDR3: TGTGCCAGCAGCCGGGACAGGGGGAACTATGGCTACACCTTC.

Comment on this clonotype: The CDR3 ends on some other residue instead of the conserved phenylalanine or tryptophan, so this is likely a read error. This chain joins TRBV20-1 and TRBJ2-1; possible D gene TRBD2, 5 bases. The V and J ends lost 3 bases and 3 bases respectively, with 21 bases between them. This CDR3 contains 17 residues. Per the germline V gene, CDR1 is DFQATT and CDR2 is SNEGSKA (reference sequence). CDR3 residues: CSASPSPGASYYNEQFL. The CDR3 DNA reads as TGCAGTGCTAGCCCCTCTCCCGGCGCTAGCTACTACAATGAGCAGTTCCTC.

The gene calls are TRBV7-9 and TRBJ2-3, with D possibly being TRBD1 or TRBD2 (5 bases each). The V gene lost 4 bases and the J gene lost 6 bases, with 14 bases spanning the gap. The CDR3 runs 14 residues. Germline CDR1 reads SEHNR; CDR2 reads FQNEAQ (reference sequence). The DNA for the CDR3 is TGTGCCAGCAGCTCCCGGGACCCCCGGGATACGCAGTATTTT. Amino acids: CASSSRDPRDTQYF.

The J gene is TRBJ2-1, the V gene TRBV6-2 or TRBV6-3; 10 bases map to TRBD1. The CDR3 contains 16 residues. The ends lost 6 bases at V and 4 bases at J; junction bases unmatched: 9. From germline, CDR1 is MNHEY and CDR2 SVGEGT. The CDR3 protein is CASRTPGQGGYNEQFF. CDR3 sequence (DNA): TGTGCCAGCAGAACACCAGGACAGGGGGGATACAATGAGCAGTTCTTC.

The V and J genes are TRBV12-3 or TRBV12-4 and TRBJ2-7; no reliable D call. Deletions cut 3 bases from V and 7 bases from J, with 7 bases between. The CDR3 is made up of 11 amino acids. The CDR3, as DNA: TGTGCCAGCAGTTTTTCCAGGGAGCAGTACTTC. Translated, it gives CASSFSREQYF.